The 19 T cell receptor beta chains below come from one sample, sequenced in a study of regulatory T cells in long-lasting Graves disease. iRepertoire HTBI primers and Arm-PCR of CDR3 regions built TCR beta libraries. One entry per CDR3 protein, called by TCRdb with MiXCR from the multiplex PCR reads. Here the sample spans some 500,000 distinct CDR3 sequences, about 15% being singletons. Time point noted: newly diagnosed GD, antithyroid drugs for less than 3 months. With RNA extracted from PBMCs as input, the TCR library was made. This same sample was also taken into another study, of T cells in Graves' hyperthyroidism and ophthalmopathy.

The input for sequencing was peripheral blood mononuclear cells (PBMCs), taken at new diagnosis, from a patient treated with antithyroid drugs. The receptor source for this set is a woman aged 35-65 years with Graves disease.

At least ten counts were recorded for this clonotype. The gene calls are TRBV13 and TRBJ2-4; D is uncertain. The CDR3 has 14 residues. V was shortened by 8 bases and J by 8 bases, with 19 bases between the two germline ends. Germline lookup yields CDR1 PRHDT and CDR2 FYEKMQ (reference sequence). CDR3 protein: CASGRHLLDDIQYF. In DNA form, the CDR3 reads TGTGCCAGCGGGCGACACCTCCTAGACGACATTCAGTACTTC.

This clonotype appeared many times. The V and J genes are TRBV11-2 and TRBJ2-3, with 12 bases matching TRBD2. Germline lookup yields CDR1 SGHAT and CDR2 FQNNGV. The V segment lost 1 base and the J segment 2 bases; nucleotides outside the gene matches: 4. The CDR3 covers 17 residues. The CDR3 DNA sequence: TGTGCCAGCAGCTTAGGGACTAGCGGGGCTCTCACAGATACGCAGTATTTT. Translating gives CASSLGTSGALTDTQYF. Filled out from reference TRBV11-2 and TRBJ2-3, the complete variable domain reads EAGVAQSPRYKIIEKRQSVAFWCNPISGHATLYWYQQILGQGPKLLIQFQNNGVVDDSQLPKDRFSAERLKGVDSTLKIQPAKLEDSAVYLCASSLGTSGALTDTQYFGPGTRLTVL.

This clonotype was detected many times. The chain recombines TRBV28 with TRBJ2-1; 9 nucleotides agree with TRBD1. Germline loops: CDR1 MDHEN, CDR2 SYDVKM. The CDR3 totals 17 residues. Trimming took 4 bases from V and 0 from J; bases not matched to a gene: 7. CDR3 bases: TGTGCCAGCAGTTACCCCCCGGGACAGGGCTCCTACAATGAGCAGTTCTTC. The encoded protein is CASSYPPGQGSYNEQFF.

This clonotype was detected only a few times. The chain employs TRBV5-1 and TRBJ2-2, with D perhaps matching TRBD1 (6 bases). Trimming took off 1 base at V and 4 bases at J, with 11 bases between the two ends. CDR1 and CDR2 (germline): SGHRS, YFSETQ. This CDR3 spans 15 amino acids. The CDR3 DNA follows: TGCGCCAGCAGCTTGATGGGGGCGGGCACCGGGGAGCTGTTTTTT. Translation gives CASSLMGAGTGELFF.

A note on this clonotype: This clone may be a read error of a much larger clone one base away. The chain has TRBV6-1 and TRBJ1-1; D ambiguous. The CDR3 has 14 residues. CDR1 is MNHNS, CDR2 SASEGT, per germline. V was pared by 6 bases and J by 1 base, with 12 bases between. The CDR3 loop reads CASRVADRNTEAFF. The CDR3 DNA sequence: TGTGCCAGCAGAGTGGCCGATAGGAACACTGAAGCTTTCTTT.

V and J are TRBV7-6 and TRBJ1-1; D call uncertain. The germline V gene has CDR1 SGHVS and CDR2 FNYEAQ. V lost 4 bases and J lost 3, with 27 bases in between. This CDR3 is 19 amino acids long. The CDR3 region is CASSSRRVRQAPGDTEAFF. The CDR3 DNA sequence: TGTGCCAGCAGCTCCAGGAGGGTGAGGCAGGCCCCTGGGGACACTGAAGCTTTCTTT.

This clonotype appeared many times. CDR3 region: CASSLGQGGQPQHF. The DNA of the CDR3 is TGTGCCAGCAGTTTAGGACAGGGTGGACAGCCCCAGCATTTT. The V and J genes are TRBV12-3 or TRBV12-4 and TRBJ1-5; TRBD1 matches at 7 bases. V trimming: 1 base; J trimming: 7 bases; junction bases outside the gene matches: 4. The CDR3 runs 14 residues.

The chain employs TRBV19 and TRBJ1-3, with 8 bases lining up with TRBD1. Germline CDR1 is LNHDA and CDR2 is SQIVND (reference sequence). Trimming removed 7 bases from V and 6 bases from J; junction bases left unmatched: 5. The CDR3 length is 13 residues. In DNA form, the CDR3 reads TGTGCCAGTAAGGCAGGGGGCGAAAACACCATATATTTT. Amino acids: CASKAGGENTIYF. Filled out from reference TRBV19 and TRBJ1-3, the complete variable domain reads DGGITQSPKYLFRKEGQNVTLSCEQNLNHDAMYWYRQDPGQGLRLIYYSQIVNDFQKGDIAEGYSVSREKKESFPLTVTSAQKNPTAFYLCASKAGGENTIYFGEGSWLTVV.

This rearrangement joins TRBV2 to TRBJ2-1; 15 bases map to TRBD2. The CDR3 is made up of 16 amino acids. The J segment lost 9 bases and the V segment lost 6 bases, leaving 9 bases of the junction unmatched. Germline values: CDR1 SNHLY, CDR2 FYNNEI. The CDR3 spells CASRPGLAGGWGEQFF. The CDR3 coding sequence is TGTGCCAGCAGACCTGGACTAGCGGGGGGGTGGGGTGAGCAGTTCTTC.

This clonotype showed up many times. The chain combines TRBV2 with TRBJ1-4; D is ambiguous. The germline V gene encodes CDR1 SNHLY and CDR2 FYNNEI. V dropped 1 base and J dropped 8 bases, with 14 bases sitting between them. There are 15 residues in the CDR3. CDR3 sequence (DNA): TGTGCCAGCAGTGAAGTTAACCGGCTCAGGGAAAAACTGTTTTTT. This codes for CASSEVNRLREKLFF.

This clonotype has a count of ten or more. J is TRBJ1-1 and V is TRBV5-1, with TRBD1 as a possible D gene (6 bases). V was trimmed by 7 bases and J by 2 bases, leaving 9 bases between them. There are 12 residues in the CDR3. Germline lookup yields CDR1 SGHRS and CDR2 YFSETQ. This CDR3 is CASWDTNTEAFF. CDR3 coding DNA: TGCGCCAGCTGGGACACCAACACTGAAGCTTTCTTT.

CDR3 protein: CSVPHYGSSTDTQYF. The CDR3 DNA reads as TGCAGCGTTCCCCACTACGGTTCTAGCACAGATACGCAGTATTTT. The chain links TRBV29-1 to TRBJ2-3; D unclear. Germline CDR1 reads SQVTM; CDR2 reads ANQGSEA. Trimming stripped 5 bases from V and 0 bases from J, with 15 bases between. The length of the CDR3 is 15 residues.

Ten or more counts support this clonotype. In nucleotides, the CDR3 is TGTGCCAGCAGCCAAGATCGGTTCGGGACAGGAAATCAGCCCCAGCATTTT. Its protein product is CASSQDRFGTGNQPQHF. The chain couples TRBV3-1 to TRBJ1-5; TRBD1 matches 8 bases. This CDR3 contains 17 residues. Unmatched junction bases numbered 8, after V lost 0 bases and J lost 4 bases. CDR1 LGHDT and CDR2 YNNKEL come from the germline V gene (reference sequence).

V and J are TRBV11-2 and TRBJ2-1; 13 positions agree with TRBD2. In germline, CDR1 is SGHAT, CDR2 FQNNGV. V lost 5 bases, J lost 2 bases, and 3 bases stayed unmatched. This CDR3 is 16 amino acids long. This CDR3 is CASSPGTSGTYNEQFF. The CDR3, as DNA: TGTGCCAGCAGCCCTGGGACTAGCGGGACCTACAATGAGCAGTTCTTC. Full variable domain (outside the CDR3, taken from reference TRBV11-2 and TRBJ2-1): EAGVAQSPRYKIIEKRQSVAFWCNPISGHATLYWYQQILGQGPKLLIQFQNNGVVDDSQLPKDRFSAERLKGVDSTLKIQPAKLEDSAVYLCASSPGTSGTYNEQFFGPGTRLTVL.

V and J are TRBV11-2 and TRBJ2-2, with 10 nucleotides matching TRBD2. The ends lost 5 bases at V and 0 bases at J; junction bases unmatched: 6. The germline gives CDR1 SGHAT, CDR2 FQNNGV. The CDR3 consists of 17 residues. The CDR3 reads CASSLLAGATNTGELFF. Here the CDR3 DNA reads TGTGCCAGCAGCCTCCTAGCGGGGGCCACGAACACCGGGGAGCTGTTTTTT.

V gene TRBV6-9 combines with J gene TRBJ2-2, with D possibly called TRBD1 or TRBD2 (5 bases each). Germline V gene sequence: CDR1 MNHGY, CDR2 SVAAGI. With 4 bases removed from V and 7 bases from J, the gap between germline ends came to 16 bases. There are 15 residues in the CDR3. The CDR3 DNA reads TGTGCCAGCAGTTTTAACAGCGGTAGGGGCGGGGAGCTGTTTTTT. It encodes CASSFNSGRGGELFF.

Many counts were recorded for this clonotype. The gene calls are TRBV7-2 and TRBJ2-7, with a tentative D call TRBD2 (6 bases). This CDR3 has 12 amino acids. CDR1 SGHTA and CDR2 FQGNSA come from the germline V gene. Trimming removed 5 bases from V and 7 bases from J, with 12 bases in between. In DNA form, the CDR3 reads TGTGCCAGCAGCCAACAGGCGGGGGAGCAGTACTTC. Its translation: CASSQQAGEQYF.

This chain joins TRBV20-1 and TRBJ1-1; 11 bases are shared with TRBD1. This CDR3 is built from 13 residues. The germline V gene encodes CDR1 DFQATT and CDR2 SNEGSKA (reference sequence). V shed 6 bases, J shed 7 bases, and the junction held 7 bases outside the gene matches. CDR3 amino acids: CSAKDRGRIEAFF. The CDR3 bases are TGCAGTGCCAAGGACAGGGGGCGTATTGAAGCTTTCTTT.

This clonotype has ten or more counts. This sequence joins TRBV10-3 and TRBJ2-3, with 8 bases identical to TRBD2. Germline-derived CDR1 and CDR2 are ENHRY and SYGVKD. The CDR3 length is 15 residues. J was trimmed by 1 base and V by 6 bases; bases with no gene match: 6. CDR3 region: CAIRDSGTGTDTQYF. The CDR3 DNA follows: TGTGCCATCAGAGATAGCGGGACTGGCACAGATACGCAGTATTTT.